These 20 T cell receptor beta chains share one sample of origin, sequenced in a study of cytomegalovirus exposure and HLA in healthy donors. 13 Jbeta primers and 60 Vbeta primers were used for the PCR. The method was immunoSEQ multiplex PCR; TCRdb's version includes in-frame clones alone and lacks a portion of them. The sample records over 80,000 clones, 82% being singletons. The sequencing input was PBMCs. These receptors came from a man aged 25 to 40 in good health and CMV-seropositive.

V usage is TRBV28 and J usage is TRBJ1-2, with 9 bases lining up with TRBD1. The CDR3 spans 16 residues. The V gene's germline CDR1 is MDHEN and CDR2 SYDVKM. V lost 4 bases, J lost 4 bases, and 10 bases stayed unmatched. The CDR3 reads CASSWGQGLGFYGYTF. In DNA form, the CDR3 reads TGTGCCAGCAGTTGGGGACAGGGCCTGGGGTTCTATGGCTACACCTTC.

The chain has TRBV27 and TRBJ2-7; maybe TRBD2 (5 bases). In germline, CDR1 is MNHEY, CDR2 SMNVEV (reference sequence). V lost 3 bases, J lost 1 base, and 7 bases lay in between. This CDR3 comprises 13 residues. The CDR3 loop is CASSFSGSYEQYF. The CDR3, as DNA: TGTGCCAGCAGTTTCAGCGGTTCCTACGAGCAGTACTTC.

The J gene is TRBJ2-1, the V gene TRBV27, with D perhaps TRBD1 (5 bases). Trimming shortened V by 6 bases and J by 9 bases, and 15 bases separated the two germline ends. Germline V gene data show CDR1 as MNHEY and CDR2 as SMNVEV (reference sequence). CDR3 size: 13 residues. CDR3 coding DNA: TGTGCCAGCAGGCCAGGGATGGGGTCTGAGCAGTTCTTC. Protein sequence: CASRPGMGSEQFF.

This sequence joins TRBV19 and TRBJ1-2; a possible D gene is TRBD1 (5 bases). The germline V and J ends were trimmed by 5 bases and 7 bases, with 17 bases remaining between them. Germline CDR1 and CDR2: LNHDA and SQIVND (reference sequence). There are 14 residues in the CDR3. The CDR3 DNA sequence: TGTGCCAGTAGTTTCGGGGAGGGACTTGGTGGCTACACCTTC. This sequence encodes CASSFGEGLGGYTF.

The rearrangement links TRBV6-1 to TRBJ1-1, with 8 bases lining up with TRBD1. The CDR3 length is 13 residues. CDR1 MNHNS and CDR2 SASEGT come from the germline V gene. V lost 6 bases to trimming and J lost 4 bases; unmatched junction nucleotides: 4. Here the CDR3 DNA reads TGTGCCAGCAGGCGTCAGGGGGCCACTGAAGCTTTCTTT. Translation gives CASRRQGATEAFF.

CDR3 coding DNA: TGCGCCAGCAGTTACAGTCAAGAGACCCAGTACTTC. Translated, it gives CASSYSQETQYF. This chain links TRBV5-1 with TRBJ2-5; unclear D gene. The CDR3 contains 12 residues. V lost 5 bases and J 2 bases, leaving 7 bases between the germline ends. Per the germline V gene, CDR1 is SGHRS and CDR2 is YFSETQ. Complete variable domain (other parts from reference TRBV5-1 and TRBJ2-5): KAGVTQTPRYLIKTRGQQVTLSCSPISGHRSVSWYQQTPGQGLQFLFEYFSETQRNKGNFPGRFSGRQFSNSRSEMNVSTLELGDSALYLCASSYSQETQYFGPGTRLLVL.

This clone showed up just a few times. V usage is TRBV28 and J usage is TRBJ1-2; 8 nucleotides line up with TRBD1. Germline CDR1 is MDHEN and CDR2 is SYDVKM. V trimming: 6 bases; J trimming: 5 bases; junction bases outside the gene matches: 8. The CDR3 is 14 residues long. CDR3 bases: TGTGCCAGCAGCCAATTCCAGGGGGCGTATGGCTACACCTTC. It codes for CASSQFQGAYGYTF.

The chain employs TRBV15 and TRBJ1-3; D might be TRBD1 (6 bases). The CDR3 covers 13 residues. CDR1 LNHNV and CDR2 YYDKDF come from the germline V gene (reference sequence). V was pared by 6 bases and J by 0 bases, with 6 bases between. The CDR3 sequence is CATRDSSGNTIYF. The CDR3 nucleotides are TGTGCCACCAGGGACAGCTCTGGAAACACCATATATTTT.

This clone was observed a single time. V usage is TRBV7-8 and J usage is TRBJ1-5; 7 bases map to TRBD1. CDR1 is SGHVS, CDR2 FQNEAQ, per germline. Losses at the gene ends were 7 bases for V and 0 bases for J; bases not matched to a gene: 6. The CDR3 runs 15 residues. CDR3 DNA: TGTGCCAGCACCGACCAGGGGGTTAGCAATCAGCCCCAGCATTTT. Translating gives CASTDQGVSNQPQHF.

The V gene is TRBV5-1, the J gene TRBJ1-1; a possible D gene is TRBD1 (5 bases). Trimming took off 0 bases at V and 4 bases at J, with 16 bases between the two ends. There are 16 residues in the CDR3. CDR1 SGHRS and CDR2 YFSETQ come from the germline V gene. CDR3 DNA: TGCGCCAGCAGCTTGGGGTCGAGGTCCGACAGCACTGAAGCTTTCTTT. It codes for CASSLGSRSDSTEAFF. The variable domain in full, completed from reference TRBV5-1 and TRBJ1-1, reads KAGVTQTPRYLIKTRGQQVTLSCSPISGHRSVSWYQQTPGQGLQFLFEYFSETQRNKGNFPGRFSGRQFSNSRSEMNVSTLELGDSALYLCASSLGSRSDSTEAFFGQGTRLTVV.

The chain links TRBV29-1 to TRBJ2-2, with a weak D call TRBD2 (7 bases). Germline-derived CDR1 and CDR2 are SQVTM and ANQGSEA. Trimming removed 4 bases at V and 7 bases at J, with 13 bases between. This CDR3 comprises 13 residues. The CDR3 DNA reads as TGCAGCGTTGGGGGGGGCGCGGACGGGGAGCTGTTTTTT. This codes for CSVGGGADGELFF.

The V and J genes are TRBV10-1 and TRBJ2-7; TRBD1 might be the D (7 bases). Germline-derived CDR1 and CDR2 are WNHNN and SYGVQD (reference sequence). The V end was cut by 10 bases, the J end by 1 base, with 17 bases between. CDR3 length equals 14 residues. DNA for the CDR3: TGCGCCACAGGAGGGGCAGGGGGTTCCTACGAGCAGTACTTC. It translates to CATGGAGGSYEQYF.

As for this clone: At one boundary the junction diverges from the germline segment, which might be a read error. The V and J genes are TRBV7-9 and TRBJ2-7, with TRBD2 identical over 14 bases. The CDR3 contains 16 residues. The germline gives CDR1 SEHNR, CDR2 FQNEAQ (reference sequence). This chain's CDR3 is CVSSHSIGLAGGEQYF. In DNA form, the CDR3 reads TGTGTCAGCAGCCACTCTATAGGACTAGCGGGAGGCGAGCAGTACTTC.

This rearrangement joins TRBV6-5 to TRBJ2-1; the D gene is possibly TRBD2 (5 bases). The germline CDR1 and CDR2 sequences are MNHEY and SVGAGI. The length of the CDR3 is 15 residues. V was shortened by 2 bases and J by 9 bases, with 17 bases between the two germline ends. The CDR3 protein is CASSYGLARIGEQFF. CDR3 DNA sequence: TGTGCCAGCAGTTACGGGTTAGCGAGGATAGGTGAGCAGTTCTTC.

The chain carries TRBV6-5 and TRBJ2-7, with 12 bases matching TRBD2. The CDR3 runs 14 residues. In germline, CDR1 is MNHEY, CDR2 SVGAGI. V trimming: 6 bases; J trimming: 2 bases; junction bases outside the gene matches: 2. CDR3 sequence reads: CASSSSGRAYEQYF. The CDR3 DNA sequence: TGTGCCAGCAGCTCTAGCGGGAGGGCCTACGAGCAGTACTTC.

The CDR3, as DNA: TGTGCCAGCAGCTCTCCCGGGACTAGAGAGTATTTT. It specifies CASSSPGTREYF. The chain recombines TRBV11-3 with TRBJ2-3; TRBD2 matches at 8 bases. The CDR3 loop spans 12 amino acids. Looked up from germline, CDR1 is SGHNT and CDR2 is YENEEA. The junction had 7 bases not matched to a gene; V was cut back by 4 bases and J by 13 bases.

The genes are TRBV4-1 and TRBJ1-2; weak D call: TRBD1 (6 bases). CDR1 is MGHRA and CDR2 is YSYEKL in the germline V gene. Trimming stripped 0 bases from V and 5 bases from J, with 22 bases between. The CDR3 is 18 amino acids. CDR3 region: CASSQDGGRWSIGYGYTF. DNA for the CDR3: TGCGCCAGCAGCCAAGATGGGGGCAGATGGTCAATTGGATATGGCTACACCTTC.

The chain is built from TRBV7-8 and TRBJ2-2, with 16 nucleotides matching TRBD2. CDR3 length equals 19 residues. V was pared by 5 bases and J by 4 bases, with 10 bases of the junction left unmatched. CDR1 is SGHVS, CDR2 FQNEAQ, per germline. The CDR3, as DNA: TGTGCCAGCAGCCCGGGACTAGCGGGAGGGTCGCGTGGCACCGGGGAGCTGTTTTTT. Translating it yields CASSPGLAGGSRGTGELFF.

The chain employs TRBV30 and TRBJ1-5, with D unresolved. With 2 bases removed from V and 5 bases from J, the gap between germline ends came to 10 bases. CDR3 length equals 13 residues. Germline V CDR1 and CDR2: GTSNPN, SVGIG (reference sequence). The CDR3 DNA follows: TGTGCCTGGAGTCCTAGTTTGGATCAGCCCCAGCATTTT. As protein: CAWSPSLDQPQHF.

The rearrangement uses TRBV29-1 and TRBJ2-1, with D hard to call. The CDR3 has 11 residues. Germline V gene lookup returns CDR1 SQVTM and CDR2 ANQGSEA. The V gene lost 0 bases and the J gene lost 8 bases, with 5 bases spanning the gap. CDR3 protein: CSVEDVDEQFF. CDR3 bases: TGCAGCGTTGAAGACGTCGATGAGCAGTTCTTC.